This T cell receptor beta chain came from a study of cytomegalovirus exposure and HLA in healthy donors. This CDR3 spans 14 amino acids. Trimming stripped 0 bases from V and 15 bases from J, with 17 bases between. The germline V gene encodes CDR1 MNHEY and CDR2 SVGAGI. Whole-study results and caveats: The study designated about 160 TCR beta chains cytomegalovirus-associated. TCR clusters originating in the first cohort tended to co-occur in the roughly 110 validation repertoires, according to a later analysis.

Sequenced by immunoSEQ multiplex PCR; TCRdb stores in-frame clones only, minus some. Among about 110,000 clones listed, about nine tenths were seen once. On this clone itself: Its antigen is as yet unknown.

This clonotype originated in a woman aged 18-30 years in good health and CMV-seronegative. What was sequenced was PBMCs. The V gene is TRBV6-5, the J gene TRBJ1-4, with D unclear. CDR3 in DNA: TGTGCCAGCAGTTACTCGGACCGGGATAGTCGGGTGTTTTTT. This encodes CASSYSDRDSRVFF.